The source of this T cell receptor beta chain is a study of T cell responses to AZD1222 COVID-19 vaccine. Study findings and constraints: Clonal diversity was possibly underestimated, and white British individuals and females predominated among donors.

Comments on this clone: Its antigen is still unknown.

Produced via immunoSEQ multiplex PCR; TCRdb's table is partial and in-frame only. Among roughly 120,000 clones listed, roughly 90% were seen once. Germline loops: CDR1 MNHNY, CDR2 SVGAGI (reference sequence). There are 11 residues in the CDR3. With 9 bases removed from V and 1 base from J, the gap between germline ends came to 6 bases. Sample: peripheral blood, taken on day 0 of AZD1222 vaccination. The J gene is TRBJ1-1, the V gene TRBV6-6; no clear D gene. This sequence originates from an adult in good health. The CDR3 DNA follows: TGTGCCAGTGCAAAGAACACTGAAGCTTTCTTT. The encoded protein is CASAKNTEAFF.